This T cell receptor (beta chain) was recovered during a study of cytomegalovirus exposure and HLA in healthy donors. Trimming took off 0 bases at V and 7 bases at J, with 13 bases between the two ends. The CDR3 extends over 14 amino acids. Germline V gene lookup returns CDR1 SGHDT and CDR2 YYEEEE. PCR involved 60 Vbeta and 13 Jbeta primers. Produced via immunoSEQ multiplex PCR; TCRdb's table is partial and in-frame only. The sample records hundreds of thousands of clones, approximately 80% being singletons. The source of this sequence is a woman in her thirties or forties in good health and CMV-seronegative. The chain joins TRBV5-6 to TRBJ1-1; D unresolved. The sample consisted of PBMCs. The CDR3 spells CASSLVLVRDEAFF. In nucleotides, the CDR3 is TGTGCCAGCAGCTTGGTGCTAGTCCGGGATGAAGCTTTCTTT.